The source of this TCR beta chain is a study of blood T cell repertoires in COVID-19. Study background: The samples span acute and convalescent COVID-19 from the United States, Italy and Spain. Nucleic acid was either cDNA or gDNA, and it came from T cells, B-cell-depleted T cells, or PBMCs.

Authors' analysis steps: Researchers report that nucleated cell counts were estimated from reference gene primer amplification. The protocol was immunoSEQ multiplex PCR, while the TCRdb copy is restricted to in-frame clones and leaves out a portion. V, J and clone size were drawn from that table, and D and trimming were deduced from the DNA. The table records approximately 220,000 clones, about 84% of them present only once. CDR3 length equals 18 residues. Germline V gives CDR1 LGHDT, CDR2 YNNKEL (reference sequence). V lost 0 bases, J lost 4 bases, and 18 bases lay in between. This clonotype was obtained from a woman aged 80 or older with acute or convalescent COVID-19. This chain connects TRBV3-1 (or the pseudogene TRBV3-2) to TRBJ2-2, with D possibly matching TRBD2 (5 bases). The sequencing input was peripheral blood. The CDR3 region is CASSQDMREAEFTGELFF. The CDR3 region has the DNA TGTGCCAGCAGCCAAGATATGAGGGAAGCGGAATTCACCGGGGAGCTGTTTTTT.